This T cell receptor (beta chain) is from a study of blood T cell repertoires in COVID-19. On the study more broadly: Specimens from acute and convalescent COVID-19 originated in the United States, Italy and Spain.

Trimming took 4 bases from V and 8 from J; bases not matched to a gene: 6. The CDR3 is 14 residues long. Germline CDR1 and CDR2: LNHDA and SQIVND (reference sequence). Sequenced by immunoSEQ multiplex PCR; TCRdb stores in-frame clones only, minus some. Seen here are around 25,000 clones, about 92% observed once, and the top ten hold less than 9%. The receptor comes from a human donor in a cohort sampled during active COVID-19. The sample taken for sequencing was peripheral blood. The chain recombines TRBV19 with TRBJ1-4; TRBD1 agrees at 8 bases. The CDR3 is CASSTGTGGEKLFF. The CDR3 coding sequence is TGTGCCAGTAGTACCGGGACAGGAGGGGAAAAACTGTTTTTT.